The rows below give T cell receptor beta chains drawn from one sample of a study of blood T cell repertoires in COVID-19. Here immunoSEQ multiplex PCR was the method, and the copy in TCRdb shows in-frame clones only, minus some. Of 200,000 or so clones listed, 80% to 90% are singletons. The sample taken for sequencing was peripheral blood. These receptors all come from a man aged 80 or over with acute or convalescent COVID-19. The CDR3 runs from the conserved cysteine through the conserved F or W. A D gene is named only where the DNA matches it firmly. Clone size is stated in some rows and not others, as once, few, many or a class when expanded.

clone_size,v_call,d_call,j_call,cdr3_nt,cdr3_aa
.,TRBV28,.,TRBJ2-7,TGTGCCAGCAGTTCGAGGAAGCACGAGCAGTACTTC,CASSSRKHEQYF
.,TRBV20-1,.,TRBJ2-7,TGCAGAACAGGGATGATCAACGAGCAGTACTTC,CRTGMINEQYF
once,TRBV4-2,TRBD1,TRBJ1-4,TGTGCCAGCAGCCAGGAGTCCCCCGGGACAGGGTATGCAACTAATGAAAAACTGTTTTTT,CASSQESPGTGYATNEKLFF
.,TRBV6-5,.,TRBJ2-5,TGTGCCAGCAGAGGGGGATTCAAGACCCAGTACTTC,CASRGGFKTQYF
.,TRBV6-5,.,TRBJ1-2,TGTGCCAGCAGTTACTCGAGGGAACCTCTAAGTGGCTACACCTTC,CASSYSREPLSGYTF
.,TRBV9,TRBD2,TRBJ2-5,TGTGCCAGCAGCGTAGGGGTGCTAGCGGGAGGTGGGGTTCAAGAGACCCAGTACTTC,CASSVGVLAGGGVQETQYF
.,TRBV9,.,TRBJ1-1,TGTGCCAGCAGCCCCCCATGGGCCGGGAGCACTGAAGCTTTCTTT,CASSPPWAGSTEAFF
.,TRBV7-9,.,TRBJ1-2,TGTGCCAGCAGCCTCGCACAGGGTGGCTATGGCTACACCTTC,CASSLAQGGYGYTF
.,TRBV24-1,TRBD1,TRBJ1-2,TGTGCCACCTCACAGGGGAACTATGGCTACACCTTC,CATSQGNYGYTF
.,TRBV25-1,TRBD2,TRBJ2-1,TGTGCCAGCAGTGAGCCGGGAGGGGCTGGGAATGAGCAGTTCTTC,CASSEPGGAGNEQFF